The 18 T cell receptor beta chains presented below share a single source sample, sequenced in a study of cytotoxic CD8 clonotypes in ibrutinib-treated CLL. TCRdb keeps only in-frame clones here, not all; method: immunoSEQ multiplex PCR. Among some 290,000 clones listed, almost 80% were seen once. The sample was PBMCs, taken before ibrutinib treatment. Every receptor here comes from a human donor with chronic lymphocytic leukemia.

The chain employs TRBV30 and TRBJ2-5; 7 bases fit TRBD1. The ends lost 5 bases at V and 2 bases at J; junction bases unmatched: 5. Germline loops: CDR1 GTSNPN, CDR2 SVGIG (reference sequence). The CDR3 spans 13 residues. CDR3 nucleotides: TGTGCCTGGCACAGGGGCACTCAAGAGACCCAGTACTTC. Residues: CAWHRGTQETQYF.

This chain uses TRBV11-2 with TRBJ2-5, with TRBD2 matching over 11 bases. This CDR3 comprises 17 residues. Germline V lookup: CDR1 SGHAT, CDR2 FQNNGV. The V and J ends lost 1 base and 0 bases, in that order; junction bases with no gene match: 4. CDR3 residues: CASSLAAGLADQETQYF. The CDR3 region has the DNA TGTGCCAGCAGCTTAGCCGCGGGACTAGCGGACCAAGAGACCCAGTACTTC.

CDR3 loop: CASSYSTPGLSYEQYF. For the CDR3, the DNA is TGTGCCAGCAGTTACTCGACCCCGGGACTGAGCTACGAGCAGTACTTC. The chain links TRBV6-5 to TRBJ2-7, with a tentative D call TRBD2 (6 bases). The CDR3 length is 16 residues. Germline V gene sequence: CDR1 MNHEY, CDR2 SVGAGI. Trimming removed 0 bases at V and 3 bases at J, with 15 bases between.

This clone was picked up a small number of times. V gene TRBV7-9 combines with J gene TRBJ2-5, with D unclear. Per germline, CDR1 SEHNR and CDR2 FQNEAQ (reference sequence). V shed 1 base and J shed 1 base, with 19 bases lying between them. The CDR3 length is 18 residues. DNA for the CDR3: TGTGCCAGCAGCTTAGTGGCGCTTGGGCCCAGACGCCAAGAGACCCAGTACTTC. It specifies CASSLVALGPRRQETQYF.

This clone is a singleton in its sample. This chain uses TRBV7-9 with TRBJ2-2, with D perhaps TRBD1 (7 bases). Germline values: CDR1 SEHNR, CDR2 FQNEAQ (reference sequence). Deletions cut 5 bases from V and 5 bases from J, with 15 bases between. The CDR3 is 15 residues long. As DNA, the CDR3 is TGTGCCAGCAGCCCGCGGGACAGAAAGACCGGGGAGCTGTTTTTT. It codes for CASSPRDRKTGELFF.

This clone was seen just once. This sequence joins TRBV21-1 and TRBJ2-3; TRBD1 reflects the table's D call only, with no check against the DNA. TRBV21-1 is tagged as a pseudogene. CDR3 size: 13 residues. The CDR3 spells CASSTYRGDTQYF. Here the CDR3 DNA reads TGTGCCAGCAGCACCTACAGGGGTGATACGCAGTATTTT.

This chain uses TRBV2 with TRBJ2-7; a weak D match, TRBD2 (6 bases). The germline V and J ends were trimmed by 6 bases and 2 bases, with 14 bases remaining between them. Per germline, CDR1 SNHLY and CDR2 FYNNEI. The CDR3 loop spans 14 amino acids. The DNA of the CDR3 is TGTGCCAGCAGAAATAGCGGAAAAGCCTACGAGCAGTACTTC. It codes for CASRNSGKAYEQYF.

This clone occurred once. The chain employs TRBV4-3 and TRBJ2-1, with D unresolved. CDR1 LGHNA and CDR2 YSLEER come from the germline V gene. This CDR3 is built from 14 residues. The V and J ends lost 0 bases and 9 bases respectively, with 12 bases between them. CDR3 coding DNA: TGCGCCAGCAGCCAAGATTTTGGGCGTGCTGAGCAGTTCTTC. Protein: CASSQDFGRAEQFF.

The chain employs TRBV4-1 and TRBJ1-4; TRBD1 agrees at 7 bases. The germline V gene has CDR1 MGHRA and CDR2 YSYEKL. J lost 5 bases, V lost 1 base, and 4 bases had no gene match. This CDR3 spans 15 amino acids. This CDR3 reads CASSQGAGGNEKLFF. CDR3 bases: TGCGCCAGCAGCCAAGGGGCAGGGGGGAATGAAAAACTGTTTTTT.

The rearrangement links TRBV18 to TRBJ2-5; possibly TRBD1 for D (6 bases). From germline, CDR1 is KGHSH and CDR2 LQKENI. The V end was cut by 3 bases, the J end by 2 bases, with 22 bases between. The CDR3 spans 18 residues. The CDR3 coding sequence is TGTGCCAGCTCACCCCGTCCCGCGACAGGCCAGGGGCAAGAGACCCAGTACTTC. Its protein product is CASSPRPATGQGQETQYF.

This chain uses TRBV11-2 with TRBJ2-1; TRBD2 matches 8 bases. V was clipped by 5 bases and J by 8 bases; unmatched bases: 8. Per the germline V gene, CDR1 is SGHAT and CDR2 is FQNNGV. This CDR3 region has 14 residues. This chain's CDR3 is CASSPGLAFDEQFF. As DNA, the CDR3 is TGTGCCAGCAGCCCAGGACTAGCTTTCGATGAGCAGTTCTTC.

The rearrangement joins TRBV28 to TRBJ2-1; 11 nucleotides match TRBD2. The CDR3 is 19 amino acids. J lost 4 bases, V lost 6 bases, and 17 bases had no gene match. The V gene's germline CDR1 is MDHEN and CDR2 SYDVKM. The CDR3 is CASSKRGLAERGTYNEQFF. CDR3 nucleotide sequence: TGTGCCAGCAGCAAACGGGGACTAGCGGAAAGGGGGACTTACAATGAGCAGTTCTTC.

The J gene is TRBJ2-1, the V gene TRBV18; TRBD2 matches 11 bases. This CDR3 is built from 17 residues. Trimming cost V 3 bases and J 11 bases; bases outside gene matches: 15. CDR1 is KGHSH and CDR2 is LQKENI in the germline V gene. The CDR3 DNA sequence: TGTGCCAGCTCACCGGGACTAGCGGACCCACCCCTCTTGAAGCAGTTCTTC. Amino acid sequence: CASSPGLADPPLLKQFF.

This clone has only one observation. The chain recombines TRBV7-2 with TRBJ2-3; D is uncertain. The CDR3 runs 16 residues. Germline CDR1 is SGHTA and CDR2 is FQGNSA. V was pared by 0 bases and J by 4 bases, with 14 bases between. CDR3 sequence (DNA): TGTGCCAGCAGCTTAGCGCTATCCTTCAGATCAGATACGCAGTATTTT. Its translation: CASSLALSFRSDTQYF.

The CDR3 DNA follows: TGCAGCGTTCCTCCTCGGACAGGGGGCGTCTCGAACACCGGGGAGCTGTTTTTT. This translates into CSVPPRTGGVSNTGELFF. The V gene is TRBV29-1, the J gene TRBJ2-2; 11 nucleotides agree with TRBD1. Germline lookup yields CDR1 SQVTM and CDR2 ANQGSEA. The V gene end was trimmed by 5 bases and the J gene end by 0 bases; junction bases not matched to a gene: 11. CDR3 length: 18 residues.

The chain uses TRBV4-2 and TRBJ2-7; TRBD2 matches 13 bases. The V segment lost 3 bases and the J segment 4 bases; nucleotides outside the gene matches: 18. This CDR3 region has 20 residues. Germline-derived CDR1 and CDR2 are LGHNA and YNFKEQ. The CDR3 protein is CASSHFGTSGMTYYSYEQYF. The CDR3 coding sequence is TGTGCCAGCAGCCACTTCGGGACTAGCGGGATGACTTACTACTCTTACGAGCAGTACTTC.

This sequence joins TRBV2 and TRBJ2-7; 11 nucleotides line up with TRBD1. Germline CDR1 reads SNHLY; CDR2 reads FYNNEI. Trimming cost V 5 bases and J 3 bases; bases outside gene matches: 6. The CDR3 sequence is 15 residues long. CDR3 sequence: CASSPRTGGSYEQYF. The CDR3 DNA is TGTGCCAGCAGTCCAAGGACAGGGGGCAGCTACGAGCAGTACTTC. The complete variable domain, with remaining parts taken from reference TRBV2 and TRBJ2-7, reads EPEVTQTPSHQVTQMGQEVILRCVPISNHLYFYWYRQILGQKVEFLVSFYNNEISEKSEIFDDQFSVERPDGSNFTLKIRSTKLEDSAMYFCASSPRTGGSYEQYFGPGTRLTVT.

The chain is built from TRBV9 and TRBJ2-3; D is undetermined. Trimming stripped 0 bases from V and 8 bases from J, with 4 bases between. The CDR3 covers 11 residues. Germline V CDR1 and CDR2: SGDLS, YYNGEE. The CDR3: CASSVGGTQYF. The DNA of the CDR3 is TGTGCCAGCAGCGTAGGGGGTACGCAGTATTTT.